The 32 T cell receptor beta chains in this list originate from one sample, sequenced in a study of shared clonotypes between healthy human individuals. Naive CD8 cells were CD45RO-negative, positively selected for CCR7, excluding terminally differentiated effector memory CD45RA+ cells. This table comes from immunoSEQ multiplex PCR, and its TCRdb copy is limited to in-frame clones, with some not included. Here the sample spans about 680,000 clones, under 95% being singletons. The specimen sequenced was naive CD8+ T cells sorted from blood. These receptors all come from a man aged 25 to 40 in good health.

This chain connects TRBV28 to TRBJ2-3, with unresolved D. Germline CDR1 and CDR2: MDHEN and SYDVKM. The V gene lost 4 bases and the J gene lost 1 base, with 12 bases spanning the gap. The CDR3 sequence is 15 residues long. CDR3 sequence (DNA): TGTGCCAGCAGTTCGCAGGTTTTCGGCACAGATACGCAGTATTTT. Amino acid sequence: CASSSQVFGTDTQYF.

V usage is TRBV7-9 and J usage is TRBJ1-2, with D maybe TRBD1 (5 bases). The germline V and J ends were trimmed by 4 bases and 5 bases, with 20 bases remaining between them. Germline V gives CDR1 SEHNR, CDR2 FQNEAQ (reference sequence). This CDR3 has 16 amino acids. The CDR3 is CASSWGHKLQSYGYTF. CDR3 DNA sequence: TGTGCCAGCAGCTGGGGCCATAAATTACAGTCTTATGGCTACACCTTC.

V and J are TRBV4-2 and TRBJ2-2; D is uncertain. Deletions cut 3 bases from V and 5 bases from J, with 7 bases between. Germline V gives CDR1 LGHNA, CDR2 YNFKEQ. This CDR3 has 13 residues. CDR3 DNA sequence: TGTGCCAGCAGCCAGGAAACTACCGGGGAGCTGTTTTTT. Residues: CASSQETTGELFF.

The rearrangement uses TRBV6-1 and TRBJ1-4; possibly TRBD1 for D (6 bases). The ends were cut back, 5 bases at V and 0 bases at J, with 10 bases in the middle. This CDR3 spans 15 amino acids. Germline CDR1 MNHNS, CDR2 SASEGT. CDR3 nucleotides: TGTGCCAGCAGTACAGGGCCTGCAACTAATGAAAAACTGTTTTTT. Its translation: CASSTGPATNEKLFF.

The gene calls are TRBV7-9 and TRBJ1-4; 8 bases align to TRBD1. V gave up 3 bases and J gave up 7 bases; unmatched junction bases: 4. The CDR3 runs to 14 residues. The germline CDR1 and CDR2 sequences are SEHNR and FQNEAQ (reference sequence). This chain's CDR3 is CASSLRQGAEKLFF. The CDR3 DNA reads TGTGCCAGCAGCTTGAGGCAGGGGGCTGAAAAACTGTTTTTT.

This clone appeared a few times. This CDR3 is CASSQTQTFSYNEQFF. DNA of the CDR3: TGTGCCAGCAGCCAAACCCAGACATTCTCCTACAATGAGCAGTTCTTC. V gene TRBV27 combines with J gene TRBJ2-1; D remains unclear. CDR3 length: 16 amino acids. CDR1 and CDR2 from the germline V gene are MNHEY and SMNVEV (reference sequence). The V gene lost 6 bases and the J gene lost 0 bases, with 15 bases spanning the gap.

This clone was seen more than once but under ten times. The chain employs TRBV6-5 and TRBJ2-2; D not certain. The V and J ends lost 7 bases and 8 bases respectively, with 14 bases between them. CDR1 is MNHEY, CDR2 SVGAGI, per germline. The CDR3 runs to 13 residues. The CDR3 protein is CASMMFGTGELFF. CDR3 nucleotides: TGTGCCAGCATGATGTTTGGTACTGGGGAGCTGTTTTTT.

The chain employs TRBV19 and TRBJ2-3; 9 nucleotides line up with TRBD1. Germline V CDR1 and CDR2: LNHDA, SQIVND (reference sequence). The CDR3 contains 16 residues. V shed 4 bases, J shed 4 bases, and the junction held 9 bases outside the gene matches. DNA of the CDR3: TGTGCCAGTAGTACCCTGGGACAGGGCGAAGCAGATACGCAGTATTTT. Translating it yields CASSTLGQGEADTQYF. Looking up the rest from reference TRBV19 and TRBJ2-3 gives the full variable domain: DGGITQSPKYLFRKEGQNVTLSCEQNLNHDAMYWYRQDPGQGLRLIYYSQIVNDFQKGDIAEGYSVSREKKESFPLTVTSAQKNPTAFYLCASSTLGQGEADTQYFGPGTRLTVL.

The chain has TRBV28 and TRBJ2-3, with D possibly being TRBD1 (6 bases). The CDR3 runs to 15 residues. The V gene's germline CDR1 is MDHEN and CDR2 SYDVKM. With 4 bases removed from V and 0 bases from J, the gap between germline ends came to 11 bases. The CDR3 DNA sequence: TGTGCCAGCAGTTCGGACAGTCCTAGCACAGATACGCAGTATTTT. Its protein product is CASSSDSPSTDTQYF.

The chain carries TRBV2 and TRBJ2-7, with D tentatively TRBD1 (5 bases). Per the germline V gene, CDR1 is SNHLY and CDR2 is FYNNEI. Trimming pared 8 bases from V and 1 base from J, leaving 15 bases between. The CDR3 consists of 14 residues. CDR3 DNA sequence: TGTGCCAGCCTAGATGGTGACAGATCCTACGAGCAGTACTTC. This sequence encodes CASLDGDRSYEQYF.

The chain uses TRBV9 and TRBJ2-3, with TRBD2 matching over 7 bases. J was trimmed by 2 bases and V by 0 bases; bases with no gene match: 15. Germline V gene sequence: CDR1 SGDLS, CDR2 YYNGEE. The CDR3 covers 19 residues. The CDR3 protein is CASSVGPWAGEGPTDTQYF. Here the CDR3 DNA reads TGTGCCAGCAGCGTAGGACCTTGGGCGGGAGAGGGTCCCACAGATACGCAGTATTTT. Full variable domain (outside the CDR3, taken from reference TRBV9 and TRBJ2-3): DSGVTQTPKHLITATGQRVTLRCSPRSGDLSVYWYQQSLDQGLQFLIQYYNGEERAKGNILERFSAQQFPDLHSELNLSSLELGDSALYFCASSVGPWAGEGPTDTQYFGPGTRLTVL.

The chain joins TRBV4-1 to TRBJ2-1; D unresolved. The germline CDR1 and CDR2 sequences are MGHRA and YSYEKL. Between the trimmed V and J ends, which lost 4 bases and 6 bases, there was a span of 10 bases. The CDR3 has 13 residues. The CDR3, as DNA: TGCGCCAGCAGCCCCCTGAGCGTCAATGAGCAGTTCTTC. Residues: CASSPLSVNEQFF.

This chain connects TRBV7-9 to TRBJ2-7; TRBD1 matches at 9 bases. CDR1 is SEHNR, CDR2 FQNEAQ, per germline (reference sequence). This CDR3 region has 17 residues. With V trimmed by 5 bases and J by 6 bases, 17 bases remained unmatched. In DNA, the CDR3 is TGTGCCAGCAGCACTCTCCCGGTCGGACAGGGGAACGTCGAGCAGTACTTC. Amino acid sequence: CASSTLPVGQGNVEQYF.

The rearrangement joins TRBV28 to TRBJ2-3, with no clear D. The CDR3 consists of 15 residues. Germline V gene sequence: CDR1 MDHEN, CDR2 SYDVKM. With 3 bases removed from V and 0 bases from J, the gap between germline ends came to 10 bases. CDR3 protein: CASSFRTESTDTQYF. The DNA of the CDR3 is TGTGCCAGCAGTTTTCGAACGGAGAGCACAGATACGCAGTATTTT.

This chain uses TRBV28 with TRBJ2-4; 8 bases fit TRBD1. Germline-derived CDR1 and CDR2 are MDHEN and SYDVKM. The CDR3 loop spans 15 amino acids. J gave up 7 bases and V 5 bases, and 10 bases lay outside the gene matches. The CDR3 region has the DNA TGTGCCAGCAGTCCCCTCTCAGGGGGCACGAACATTCAGTACTTC. Amino acids: CASSPLSGGTNIQYF.

V and J are TRBV7-9 and TRBJ2-1, with a possible D match to TRBD2 (6 bases). The germline gives CDR1 SEHNR, CDR2 FQNEAQ (reference sequence). The CDR3 extends over 15 amino acids. V shed 5 bases and J shed 6 bases, with 17 bases lying between them. This chain's CDR3 is CASSPFGGFSNEQFF. In nucleotides, the CDR3 is TGTGCCAGCAGCCCCTTTGGAGGGTTTAGCAATGAGCAGTTCTTC.

The rearrangement links TRBV6-5 to TRBJ1-1; no firm D call. The CDR3 is made up of 15 amino acids. The V gene lost 0 bases and the J gene lost 0 bases, with 8 bases spanning the gap. Germline V CDR1 and CDR2: MNHEY, SVGAGI. The CDR3 protein is CASSYSKTVNTEAFF. CDR3 coding DNA: TGTGCCAGCAGTTACTCGAAGACCGTGAACACTGAAGCTTTCTTT.

This clone was seen only once. V is TRBV29-1 and J is TRBJ2-1; weak D call: TRBD1 (5 bases). Germline V CDR1 and CDR2: SQVTM, ANQGSEA. The CDR3 runs 12 residues. The V end lost 5 bases, the J end lost 4 bases, and 9 bases lay between the germline ends. The CDR3 reads CSVPGLYNEQFF. CDR3 DNA: TGCAGCGTTCCAGGGCTTTACAATGAGCAGTTCTTC.

The chain joins TRBV30 to TRBJ2-7, with D hard to call. This CDR3 is built from 11 residues. Looked up from germline, CDR1 is GTSNPN and CDR2 is SVGIG (reference sequence). Trimming shortened V by 5 bases and J by 7 bases, and 12 bases separated the two germline ends. CDR3 amino acids: CAWGTGGEQYF. The CDR3 nucleotides read TGTGCCTGGGGTACCGGTGGAGAGCAGTACTTC. The variable domain in full, completed from reference TRBV30 and TRBJ2-7, reads SQTIHQWPATLVQPVGSPLSLECTVEGTSNPNLYWYRQAAGRGLQLLFYSVGIGQISSEVPQNLSASRPQDRQFILSSKKLLLSDSGFYLCAWGTGGEQYFGPGTRLTVT.

The rearrangement links TRBV27 to TRBJ1-2; possible D gene TRBD1, 6 bases. CDR3 length: 13 residues. Deletions cut 5 bases from V and 8 bases from J, with 15 bases between. Germline values: CDR1 MNHEY, CDR2 SMNVEV (reference sequence). The CDR3 DNA is TGTGCCAGCAGTCTCCGGGGGGGCAGAGGCTACACCTTC. Its protein product is CASSLRGGRGYTF.

The J gene is TRBJ2-3, the V gene TRBV13; 12 bases are shared with TRBD2. J lost 2 bases, V lost 1 base, and 10 bases had no gene match. Looked up from germline, CDR1 is PRHDT and CDR2 is FYEKMQ (reference sequence). The CDR3 runs 19 residues. The CDR3 loop reads CASSLAVTSGSYYTDTQYF. In DNA form, the CDR3 reads TGTGCCAGCAGCTTAGCTGTGACTAGCGGGAGTTACTACACAGATACGCAGTATTTT.

The genes are TRBV4-1 and TRBJ1-3; 9 bases map to TRBD1. V dropped 3 bases and J dropped 2; count of bases not matched to a gene: 5. This CDR3 has 16 residues. Looked up from germline, CDR1 is MGHRA and CDR2 is YSYEKL. The CDR3 region has the DNA TGCGCCAGCAGCCACATGGGGACAGGGACTGGAAACACCATATATTTT. It codes for CASSHMGTGTGNTIYF.

The V gene is TRBV19, the J gene TRBJ2-1, with TRBD1 as a possible D gene (5 bases). Germline loops: CDR1 LNHDA, CDR2 SQIVND (reference sequence). The CDR3 has 14 residues. V was clipped by 1 base and J by 4 bases, with 8 bases between them. The CDR3 sequence is CASSIAGLYNEQFF. As DNA, the CDR3 is TGTGCCAGTAGTATAGCAGGGTTATACAATGAGCAGTTCTTC.

This rearrangement joins TRBV30 to TRBJ2-7, with D perhaps TRBD1 (6 bases). Germline V gene data show CDR1 as GTSNPN and CDR2 as SVGIG (reference sequence). CDR3 length: 14 amino acids. V dropped 5 bases and J dropped 5 bases, with 19 bases sitting between them. The chain's CDR3 is CAWDAGALRDEQYF. Written as DNA, the CDR3 is TGTGCCTGGGACGCAGGGGCGTTGAGGGACGAGCAGTACTTC.

Concerning this clone itself: A read error is likely here: a far larger clone is one base away. This sample includes further DNA sequences coding for the same CDR3. V usage is TRBV29-1 and J usage is TRBJ2-6; D may be TRBD1 (5 bases). This CDR3 comprises 16 residues. CDR1 is SQVTM and CDR2 is ANQGSEA in the germline V gene. The CDR3 DNA reads as TGCAGCGTTGTGTGGACACCCAGCTCTGGGGCCAACGTCTTGACTTTC. Translating it yields CSVVWTPSSGANVLTF.

This chain connects TRBV11-2 to TRBJ1-5; no clear D gene. Trimming left V 1 base short and J 7 bases short, with 11 bases between. The germline CDR1 and CDR2 sequences are SGHAT and FQNNGV. The CDR3 runs to 14 residues. CDR3 loop: CASSLGPIAQPQHF. As DNA, the CDR3 is TGTGCCAGCAGCTTAGGGCCCATTGCGCAGCCCCAGCATTTT. Full variable domain (missing parts from reference TRBV11-2 and TRBJ1-5): EAGVAQSPRYKIIEKRQSVAFWCNPISGHATLYWYQQILGQGPKLLIQFQNNGVVDDSQLPKDRFSAERLKGVDSTLKIQPAKLEDSAVYLCASSLGPIAQPQHFGDGTRLSIL.

The sample holds one count of this clone. This sample includes further DNA sequences coding for the same CDR3. V and J are TRBV13 and TRBJ2-1, with 8 bases identical to TRBD2. V was pared by 1 base and J by 4 bases, with 3 bases of the junction left unmatched. Germline V lookup: CDR1 PRHDT, CDR2 FYEKMQ (reference sequence). The CDR3 runs to 15 residues. The DNA for the CDR3 is TGTGCCAGCAGCTTAGCGGGAGGGCCTTACAATGAGCAGTTCTTC. Translating gives CASSLAGGPYNEQFF.

The genes are TRBV2 and TRBJ2-1; no definite D call. V lost 4 bases to trimming and J lost 8 bases, with 6 bases between them. This CDR3 has 11 residues. Germline values: CDR1 SNHLY, CDR2 FYNNEI. CDR3 in amino acids: CASSVSYEQFF. CDR3 DNA: TGTGCCAGCAGTGTATCTTATGAGCAGTTCTTC.

The chain employs TRBV28 and TRBJ2-6; D uncertain. Trimming stripped 3 bases from V and 0 bases from J, with 6 bases between. The CDR3 is 15 amino acids. Germline lookup yields CDR1 MDHEN and CDR2 SYDVKM. CDR3 sequence (DNA): TGTGCCAGCAGTTTTATAGCCTCTGGGGCCAACGTCCTGACTTTC. Residues: CASSFIASGANVLTF. The complete variable domain, with remaining parts taken from reference TRBV28 and TRBJ2-6, reads DVKVTQSSRYLVKRTGEKVFLECVQDMDHENMFWYRQDPGLGLRLIYFSYDVKMKEKGDIPEGYSVSREKKERFSLILESASTNQTSMYLCASSFIASGANVLTFGAGSRLTVL.

There are a few counts of this clone. Additional DNA sequences in this sample encode the identical CDR3. This chain joins TRBV29-1 and TRBJ2-2; 7 bases map to TRBD1. Trimming at V came to 6 bases and at J to 0 bases, leaving 1 base not matched to a gene. This CDR3 region has 13 residues. The germline V gene has CDR1 SQVTM and CDR2 ANQGSEA. CDR3 coding DNA: TGCAGCGTAGGGACAGCGAACACCGGGGAGCTGTTTTTT. It codes for CSVGTANTGELFF.

This chain uses TRBV7-9 with TRBJ1-1; tentative D call: TRBD1 (5 bases). Germline V gene data show CDR1 as SEHNR and CDR2 as FQNEAQ (reference sequence). The CDR3 totals 15 residues. V lost 1 base and J 6 bases, leaving 15 bases between the germline ends. The CDR3 DNA reads TGTGCCAGCAGCTTAGGGCCAGGGATCGTGGCTGAAGCTTTCTTT. This translates into CASSLGPGIVAEAFF.

This clone appeared once. V usage is TRBV7-8 and J usage is TRBJ2-1; D perhaps matches TRBD2 (6 bases). There are 14 residues in the CDR3. V was pared by 7 bases and J by 12 bases, with 22 bases between. The germline gives CDR1 SGHVS, CDR2 FQNEAQ. The CDR3 DNA sequence: TGTGCCAGCACTACCGGGACTGCCCTTGGGGTGCAGTTCTTC. This codes for CASTTGTALGVQFF.